These T cell receptor beta chains were read from a single sample in a study of OX40 agonist ivuxolimab in advanced cancers. Data came from immunoSEQ multiplex PCR; TCRdb stores just in-frame clones and leaves some out. The table has 40,000 to 45,000 clones, about 91% seen once. The starting material was CD4+ or CD8+ T cells sorted from blood, obtained in a trial of the OX40 agonist ivuxolimab. The receptors were gathered from an adult with an advanced solid tumor such as melanoma, head and neck, liver or kidney cancer. The CDR3 runs from the conserved cysteine through the conserved F or W. The order of the fields is J gene, V gene, clone size, D gene, CDR3 DNA, CDR3 protein. A D gene is named only where the DNA matches it firmly. Clone size is stated in some rows and not others, as once, few, many or a class when expanded.

>TRBJ2-3|TRBV7-9|NA|NA
TGTGCCAGCAGCTTACCGGCGGGCCCCGAAGATACGCAGTATTTT
CASSLPAGPEDTQYF
>TRBJ2-1|TRBV28|few|NA
TGTGCCAGCATTGAATACAATGAGCAGTTCTTC
CASIEYNEQFF
>TRBJ2-7|TRBV2|NA|TRBD1
TGTGCCAGCAGCCCGACAGGGATATCCTACGAGCAGTACTTC
CASSPTGISYEQYF
>TRBJ2-7|TRBV13|NA|NA
TGTGCCAGCAGCCAAGGCCGGGACTCCCGCGAGCAGTACTTC
CASSQGRDSREQYF
>TRBJ2-2|TRBV9|NA|NA
TGTGCCAGCAGCGTAGAGGTCACCGGGGAGCTGTTTTTT
CASSVEVTGELFF
>TRBJ2-3|TRBV5-1|NA|NA
TGCGCCAGCAACCTGGGACGGTGGGGCACAGATACGCAGTATTTT
CASNLGRWGTDTQYF
>TRBJ2-3|TRBV14|NA|NA
TGTGCCAGCAGCCAAGAGTACAGAACTAAAGCTAGCACAGATACGCAGTATTTT
CASSQEYRTKASTDTQYF
>TRBJ1-2|TRBV29-1|NA|NA
TGCAGCGTTGAGTCGGGGGACTCTAACTATGGCTACACCTTC
CSVESGDSNYGYTF
>TRBJ1-4|TRBV5-1|NA|NA
TGCGCCAGCAGCTTGGGTGAAAAACTGTTTTTT
CASSLGEKLFF
>TRBJ2-1|TRBV28|NA|NA
TGTGCCAGCAGTTTCCCTGGAGTTGAGCAGTTCTTC
CASSFPGVEQFF
>TRBJ2-7|TRBV19|few|NA
TGTGCCAGTAGTATAGTAAGGGCCAGGGCAAGCGGCGAGCAGTACTTC
CASSIVRARASGEQYF
>TRBJ2-1|TRBV4-1|once|NA
TGCGCCAGCAGCCCAAAAAGGACTGAATTAAATGAGCAGTTCTTC
CASSPKRTELNEQFF
>TRBJ2-1|TRBV11-1|NA|NA
TGTGCCAGCAGCCACCCCCGAGCTTCCGACACGAGCTCCTACAATGAGCAGTTCTTC
CASSHPRASDTSSYNEQFF
>TRBJ2-1|TRBV29-1|NA|NA
TGCAGCGTAGGATTAGCGGAGTACAATGAGCAGTTCTTC
CSVGLAEYNEQFF
>TRBJ2-2|TRBV7-9|NA|NA
TGTGCCAGCAGCCCAATTCGGGGGCTTAAGACCGGGGAGCTGTTTTTT
CASSPIRGLKTGELFF
>TRBJ2-5|TRBV4-1|NA|TRBD2
TGCGCCAGCAGCCAAGAGGGTAGCGGGATGGCGGAGCAGTACTTC
CASSQEGSGMAEQYF
>TRBJ1-5|TRBV27|few|NA
TGTGCCAGCAGTTGGGGAAGCAATCAGCCCCAGCATTTT
CASSWGSNQPQHF
>TRBJ2-3|TRBV4-2|NA|TRBD2
TGTGCCAGCAGCTCGGGCGGGAGTGGAGATACGCAGTATTTT
CASSSGGSGDTQYF
>TRBJ2-2|TRBV28|NA|NA
TGTGCCAGCCGTTCACGTTCCGTCAGCTTCTCAGGCACCGGGGAGCTGTTTTTT
CASRSRSVSFSGTGELFF
>TRBJ2-7|TRBV6-5|NA|NA
TGTGCCAGCACCAAGATTGATTCCTACGAGCAGTACTTC
CASTKIDSYEQYF
>TRBJ1-3|TRBV11-1|NA|TRBD1
TGTGCCAGCAGCCGGACAGGGAGTGGAAACACCATATATTTT
CASSRTGSGNTIYF
>TRBJ2-7|TRBV30|NA|NA
TGTGCCTGGAGTTTCGTGGGATCCTCCTACGAGCAGTACTTC
CAWSFVGSSYEQYF
>TRBJ2-7|TRBV5-4|NA|NA
TGTGCCAGCAGCCCTGATTCCGGGAGATACCACGAGCAGTACTTC
CASSPDSGRYHEQYF
>TRBJ1-2|TRBV9|NA|NA
TGTGCCAGCAGCGGTGACAGCTATGGCTACACCTTC
CASSGDSYGYTF
>TRBJ2-1|TRBV6-6|NA|NA
TGTGCCAGCAGTTACACCCCGTCTGGCGACAATGAGCAGTTCTTC
CASSYTPSGDNEQFF
>TRBJ2-7|TRBV28|NA|NA
TGTGCCAGCAGTTCTCTGACAGTTTCCTACGAGCAGTACTTC
CASSSLTVSYEQYF
>TRBJ2-5|TRBV9|NA|TRBD2
TGTGCCAGCAGCGTAGGAGGCGGGAGGTACCAAGAGACCCAGTACTTC
CASSVGGGRYQETQYF
>TRBJ1-1|TRBV28|NA|TRBD1
TGTGCCAGCAGCGCAACAGGGGCGCGTATAGCTTTCTTT
CASSATGARIAFF
>TRBJ2-7|TRBV6-5|NA|NA
TGTGCCAGCAGCTACTCGGATCCTGGGGCGGGAGAGCAGTACTTC
CASSYSDPGAGEQYF
>TRBJ1-1|TRBV9|NA|NA
TGTGCCAGCAGCGTAGTAGAGACAGAAGAAGCTTTCTTT
CASSVVETEEAFF
>TRBJ2-7|TRBV6-6|NA|NA
TGTGCCAGCAGCGATTACGGCGAGCAGTACTTC
CASSDYGEQYF
>TRBJ2-1|TRBV7-9|NA|NA
TGTGCCAGCAGCTTACCCCTGGGACCGCCCGGGGAGCAGTTCTTC
CASSLPLGPPGEQFF
>TRBJ2-5|TRBV4-3|NA|NA
TGCGCCAGCAGCCAAGACCTCGAGGAGACCCAGTACTTC
CASSQDLEETQYF
>TRBJ2-1|TRBV7-6|NA|TRBD2
TGTGCCAGCAGCTCCGGACTAGCGGGTGAGCAGTTCTTC
CASSSGLAGEQFF